This TCR beta chain was recovered during a study of human T cells and chemical hapten exposure. Study context: Patients, a majority of them female, were diagnosed with alopecia areata, totalis or universalis.

Individual cDNA molecules in this library carried unique molecular identifiers. Original analysis: Samples ranged from about 23,224 to 700,000 TCRs, with a median of roughly 95,000. In TCRdb, the RACE reads were re-called with MiXCR into one record per CDR3 protein. TCRdb's processing, not the authors', yielded these V and J calls. Found here are approximately 97,000 distinct CDR3 sequences, 10% to 12% of them singletons; the top ten hold around 3%. The CDR3 extends over 16 amino acids. Germline V lookup: CDR1 SGHTA, CDR2 FQGTGA. The J segment lost 2 bases and the V segment lost 4 bases, leaving 5 bases of the junction unmatched. The time point is: patch test 2, 6 weeks after DPC sensitization. Indicated treatment: therapeutic diphenylcyclopropenone sensitization with weekly scalp DPC.

Here the sequenced sample was whole blood, taken in connection with sensitization to the hapten diphenylcyclopropenone (DPC). The chain couples TRBV7-3 to TRBJ2-3; 11 nucleotides agree with TRBD2. This TCR came from a woman aged 35 to 49 with alopecia areata. Some clones in this sample may be carry-over from other donors' samples. The CDR3 sequence is CASSSGTSGSTDTQYF. As DNA, the CDR3 is TGTGCCAGCAGCTCCGGGACTAGCGGTTCCACAGATACGCAGTATTTT.